These T cell receptor beta chains were read from a single sample in a study of blood T cell repertoires in COVID-19. Here immunoSEQ multiplex PCR was the method, and the copy in TCRdb shows in-frame clones only, minus some. The data contain 110,000 or so clones, around 85% of them singletons. Sequencing was done on a sample of peripheral blood. These receptors were obtained from a man aged 50 to 60 with acute or convalescent COVID-19. Both conserved end residues are part of each CDR3. D genes are given only for firm matches. Clone size is given for some rows only: seen once, a few or many times, or a class if the clone is expanded.

CDR3 | DNA | J | D | V | size
CASSVIAGETQYF | TGTGCCAGCAGCGTCATAGCGGGTGAGACCCAGTACTTC | TRBJ2-5 | TRBD2 | TRBV9 | -
CASSRGQGALGYTF | TGTGCCAGCAGCCGGGGACAGGGGGCGTTGGGCTACACCTTC | TRBJ1-2 | TRBD1 | TRBV6-5 | -
CASTGTSVYNEQFF | TGTGCCAGTACCGGGACTAGCGTCTACAATGAGCAGTTCTTC | TRBJ2-1 | TRBD2 | TRBV16 | -
CASSMDFDNEQFF | TGTGCCAGTAGTATGGACTTTGACAATGAGCAGTTCTTC | TRBJ2-1 | - | TRBV19 | -
CASYSQGEAFF | TGTGCCAGCTACTCCCAGGGGGAAGCTTTCTTT | TRBJ1-1 | - | TRBV28 | -
CASRVAGEYANTGELFF | TGTGCCAGCAGGGTAGCGGGAGAATACGCGAACACCGGGGAGCTGTTTTTT | TRBJ2-2 | TRBD2 | TRBV4-2 | -
CAISESNPAVAGELFF | TGTGCCATCAGTGAGTCGAATCCAGCGGTGGCCGGGGAGCTGTTTTTT | TRBJ2-2 | - | TRBV10-3 | once
CASNAGERPAQYF | TGTGCCAGCAACGCGGGGGAGCGACCGGCCCAGTACTTC | TRBJ2-5 | TRBD2 | TRBV12-3/TRBV12-4 | -
CASSPRRDRSQETQYF | TGTGCCAGCAGCCCCCGCCGGGACAGATCGCAAGAGACCCAGTACTTC | TRBJ2-5 | TRBD1 | TRBV7-8 | -
CASSPRQGTTEAFF | TGCGCCAGCAGCCCGCGGCAGGGCACCACTGAAGCTTTCTTT | TRBJ1-1 | - | TRBV4-1 | once
CASSLYGGAQNTEAFF | TGTGCCAGCAGCTTATATGGGGGGGCCCAGAACACTGAAGCTTTCTTT | TRBJ1-1 | - | TRBV7-3 | few
CASRNDRIGNQPQHF | TGTGCCAGTAGGAACGACAGGATTGGCAATCAGCCCCAGCATTTT | TRBJ1-5 | - | TRBV19 | -
CAWSTGNGYTF | TGTGCCTGGAGTACGGGGAATGGCTACACCTTC | TRBJ1-2 | - | TRBV30 | few
CASSPRGGATYGYTF | TGCGCCAGCAGCCCGCGGGGGGGGGCTACCTATGGCTACACCTTC | TRBJ1-2 | - | TRBV5-1 | -
CASSLGPAGRVNF | TGTGCCAGCAGCCTAGGGCCTGCAGGGAGGGTGAACTTC | TRBJ2-7 | TRBD2 | TRBV28 | -
CASSLGTEVANNSPLHF | TGTGCCAGCAGCTTGGGGACAGAGGTGGCCAATAATTCACCCCTCCACTTT | TRBJ1-6 | - | TRBV5-5 | -
CASLGQRDTEAFF | TGTGCCAGCCTAGGACAACGCGACACTGAAGCTTTCTTT | TRBJ1-1 | - | TRBV18 | -
CASSIDRQGGEKLFF | TGTGCCAGTAGTATAGATAGGCAGGGCGGTGAAAAACTGTTTTTT | TRBJ1-4 | - | TRBV19 | -
CASSEPGVANTEAFF | TGCGCCAGCAGTGAGCCAGGGGTCGCGAACACTGAAGCTTTCTTT | TRBJ1-1 | - | TRBV10-2 | -
CASSPRTGGAYGYTF | TGCGCCAGCAGCCCCCGGACAGGGGGCGCCTATGGCTACACCTTC | TRBJ1-2 | TRBD1 | TRBV5-1 | -
CSAKATEAFF | TGCAGTGCTAAAGCCACTGAAGCTTTCTTT | TRBJ1-1 | - | TRBV20-1 | -
CASRGTGDRGEQFF | TGTGCCAGCAGAGGGACAGGGGATAGAGGTGAGCAGTTCTTC | TRBJ2-1 | TRBD1 | TRBV6-5 | -
CASSERGARADGYTF | TGCGCCAGCAGTGAACGGGGGGCGCGGGCAGATGGCTACACCTTC | TRBJ1-2 | - | TRBV10-2 | -
CAIIGTGTYEQYF | TGTGCCATTATAGGGACAGGCACCTACGAGCAGTACTTC | TRBJ2-7 | TRBD1 | TRBV6-5 | -
CASSWTPGHDGYTF | TGTGCCAGCAGTTGGACACCGGGACATGATGGCTACACCTTC | TRBJ1-2 | - | TRBV27 | -
CASSLARGTRQPQHF | TGTGCCAGCAGCTTAGCTCGGGGGACGAGACAGCCCCAGCATTTT | TRBJ1-5 | - | TRBV7-8 | -
CASSPSGTRAGELFF | TGTGCCAGCAGTCCCTCCGGGACTAGGGCCGGGGAGCTGTTTTTT | TRBJ2-2 | TRBD2 | TRBV28 | -
CASSEAVTGLQGEQYF | TGTGCCAGCAGTGAAGCAGTGACAGGGCTCCAAGGCGAGCAGTACTTC | TRBJ2-7 | TRBD1 | TRBV2 | -